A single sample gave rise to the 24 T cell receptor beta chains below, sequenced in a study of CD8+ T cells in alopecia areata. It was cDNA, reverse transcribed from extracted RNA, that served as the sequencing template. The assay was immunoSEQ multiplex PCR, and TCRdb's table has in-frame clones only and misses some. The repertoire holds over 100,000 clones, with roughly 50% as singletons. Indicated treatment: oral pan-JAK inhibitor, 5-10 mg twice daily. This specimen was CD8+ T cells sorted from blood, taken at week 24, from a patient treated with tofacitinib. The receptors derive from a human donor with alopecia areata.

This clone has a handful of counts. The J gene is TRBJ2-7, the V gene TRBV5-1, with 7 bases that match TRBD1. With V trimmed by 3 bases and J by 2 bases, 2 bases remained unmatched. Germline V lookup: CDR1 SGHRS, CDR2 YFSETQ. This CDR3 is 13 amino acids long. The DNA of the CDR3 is TGCGCCAGCAGCTCCACAGGGGCCTACGAGCAGTACTTC. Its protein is CASSSTGAYEQYF.

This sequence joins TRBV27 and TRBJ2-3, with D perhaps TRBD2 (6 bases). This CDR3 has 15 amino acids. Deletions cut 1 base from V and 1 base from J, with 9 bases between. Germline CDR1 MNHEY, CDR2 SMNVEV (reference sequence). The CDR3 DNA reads TGTGCCAGCAGTTTATTGGGGGGAGGCACAGATACGCAGTATTTT. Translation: CASSLLGGGTDTQYF.

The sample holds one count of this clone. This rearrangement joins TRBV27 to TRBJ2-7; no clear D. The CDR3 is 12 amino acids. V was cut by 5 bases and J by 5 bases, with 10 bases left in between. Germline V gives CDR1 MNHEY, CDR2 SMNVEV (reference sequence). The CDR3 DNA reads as TGTGCCAGCAGTCCCTCTACAAACGAGCAGTACTTC. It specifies CASSPSTNEQYF.

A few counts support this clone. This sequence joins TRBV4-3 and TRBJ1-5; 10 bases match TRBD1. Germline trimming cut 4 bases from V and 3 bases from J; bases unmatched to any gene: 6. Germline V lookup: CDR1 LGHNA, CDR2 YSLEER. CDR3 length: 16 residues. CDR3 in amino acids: CASSPRTGGNNQPQHF. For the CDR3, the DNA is TGCGCCAGCAGCCCTCGGACAGGGGGAAACAATCAGCCCCAGCATTTT.

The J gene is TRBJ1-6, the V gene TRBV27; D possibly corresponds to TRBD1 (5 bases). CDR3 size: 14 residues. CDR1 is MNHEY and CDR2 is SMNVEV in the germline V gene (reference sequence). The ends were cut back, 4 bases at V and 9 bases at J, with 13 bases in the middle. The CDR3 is CASSSGVHGSPLHF. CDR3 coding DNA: TGTGCCAGCAGTTCGGGGGTCCATGGTTCACCCCTCCACTTT.

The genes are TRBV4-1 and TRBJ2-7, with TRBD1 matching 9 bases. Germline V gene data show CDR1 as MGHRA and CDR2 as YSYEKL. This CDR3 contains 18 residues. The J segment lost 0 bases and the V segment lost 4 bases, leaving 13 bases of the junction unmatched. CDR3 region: CASSPFLPGQGSSYEQYF. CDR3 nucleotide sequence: TGCGCCAGCAGCCCTTTCCTCCCAGGACAGGGGAGCTCCTACGAGCAGTACTTC.

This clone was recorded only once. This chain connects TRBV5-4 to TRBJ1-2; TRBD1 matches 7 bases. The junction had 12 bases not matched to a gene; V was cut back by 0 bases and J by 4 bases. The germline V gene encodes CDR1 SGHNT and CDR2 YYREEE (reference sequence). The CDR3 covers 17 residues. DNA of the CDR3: TGTGCCAGCAGCTTGGGAACAGGGGCCGTCGACCCCTATGGCTACACCTTC. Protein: CASSLGTGAVDPYGYTF.

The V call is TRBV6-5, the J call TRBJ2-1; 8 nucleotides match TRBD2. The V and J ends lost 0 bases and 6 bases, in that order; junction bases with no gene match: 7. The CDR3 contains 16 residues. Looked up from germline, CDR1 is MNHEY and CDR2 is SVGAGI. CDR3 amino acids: CASSYSSGEWFNEQFF. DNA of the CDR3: TGTGCCAGCAGTTACTCTAGCGGGGAATGGTTCAATGAGCAGTTCTTC.

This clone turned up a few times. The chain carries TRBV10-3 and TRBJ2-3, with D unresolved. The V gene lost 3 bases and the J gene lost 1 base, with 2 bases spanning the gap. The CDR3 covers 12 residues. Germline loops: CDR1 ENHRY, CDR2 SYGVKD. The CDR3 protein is CAISDGTDTQYF. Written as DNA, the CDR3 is TGTGCCATCAGTGATGGCACAGATACGCAGTATTTT.

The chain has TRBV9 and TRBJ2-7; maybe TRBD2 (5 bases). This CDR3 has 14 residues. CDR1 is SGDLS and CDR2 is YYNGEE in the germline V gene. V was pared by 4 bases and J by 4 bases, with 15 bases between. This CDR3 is CASSPREGRYEQYF. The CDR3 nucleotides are TGTGCCAGCAGCCCTCGTGAGGGCCGTTACGAGCAGTACTTC.

Written as DNA, the CDR3 is TGTGCCATCAGTGACATAGCGGGGGGACGGGAGACCCAGTACTTC. This sequence encodes CAISDIAGGRETQYF. V gene TRBV10-3 combines with J gene TRBJ2-5; TRBD2 aligns across 10 bases. This CDR3 is built from 15 residues. The germline V gene encodes CDR1 ENHRY and CDR2 SYGVKD. V dropped 3 bases and J dropped 5; count of bases not matched to a gene: 6.

CDR3 coding DNA: TGCAGCGTTGAAACAGGGAGCGGCTACACCTTC. Protein product: CSVETGSGYTF. This chain connects TRBV29-1 to TRBJ1-2; D perhaps matches TRBD1 (6 bases). Germline lookup yields CDR1 SQVTM and CDR2 ANQGSEA. V lost 2 bases and J 8 bases, leaving 9 bases between the germline ends. This CDR3 has 11 residues.

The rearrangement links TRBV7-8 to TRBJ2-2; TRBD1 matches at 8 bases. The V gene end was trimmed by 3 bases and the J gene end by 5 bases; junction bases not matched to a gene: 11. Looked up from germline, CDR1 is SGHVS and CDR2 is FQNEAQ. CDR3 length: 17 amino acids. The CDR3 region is CASSFRGRGRGTGELFF. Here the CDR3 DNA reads TGTGCCAGCAGCTTCAGAGGCAGGGGGCGTGGGACCGGGGAGCTGTTTTTT.

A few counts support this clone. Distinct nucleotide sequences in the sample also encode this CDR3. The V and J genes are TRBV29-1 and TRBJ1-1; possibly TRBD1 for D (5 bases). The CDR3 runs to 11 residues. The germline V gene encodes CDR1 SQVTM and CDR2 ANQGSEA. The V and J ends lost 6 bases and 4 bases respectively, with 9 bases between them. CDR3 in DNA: TGCAGCGTCGGGGGGGGCACTGAAGCTTTCTTT. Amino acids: CSVGGGTEAFF.

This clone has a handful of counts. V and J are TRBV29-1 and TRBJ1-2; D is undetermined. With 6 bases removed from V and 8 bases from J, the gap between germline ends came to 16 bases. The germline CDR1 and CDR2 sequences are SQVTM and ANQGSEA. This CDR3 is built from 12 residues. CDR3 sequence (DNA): TGCAGCGTCCCGGGCGGTCCCCGGGGCTACACCTTC. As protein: CSVPGGPRGYTF.

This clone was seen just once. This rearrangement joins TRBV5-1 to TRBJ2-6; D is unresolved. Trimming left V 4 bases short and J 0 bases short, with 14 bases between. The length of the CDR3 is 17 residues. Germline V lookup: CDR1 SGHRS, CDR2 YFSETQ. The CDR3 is CASSLGPKNSGANVLTF. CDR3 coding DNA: TGCGCCAGCAGCCTCGGACCGAAGAACTCTGGGGCCAACGTCCTGACTTTC. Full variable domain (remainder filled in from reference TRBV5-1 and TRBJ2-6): KAGVTQTPRYLIKTRGQQVTLSCSPISGHRSVSWYQQTPGQGLQFLFEYFSETQRNKGNFPGRFSGRQFSNSRSEMNVSTLELGDSALYLCASSLGPKNSGANVLTFGAGSRLTVL.

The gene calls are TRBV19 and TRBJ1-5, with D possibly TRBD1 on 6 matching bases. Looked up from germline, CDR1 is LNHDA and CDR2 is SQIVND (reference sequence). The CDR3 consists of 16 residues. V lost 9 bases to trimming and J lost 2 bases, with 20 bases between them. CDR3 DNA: TGTGCCAGCCACTTCGACAGGACCTCTCGCAATCAGCCCCAGCATTTT. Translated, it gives CASHFDRTSRNQPQHF.

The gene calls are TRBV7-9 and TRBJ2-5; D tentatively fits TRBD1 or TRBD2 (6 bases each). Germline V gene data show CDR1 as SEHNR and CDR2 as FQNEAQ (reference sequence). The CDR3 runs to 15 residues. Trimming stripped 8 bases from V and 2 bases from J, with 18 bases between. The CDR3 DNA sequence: TGTGCCAGCGGAGGGGGGAGTTATACTCAAGAGACCCAGTACTTC. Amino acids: CASGGGSYTQETQYF.

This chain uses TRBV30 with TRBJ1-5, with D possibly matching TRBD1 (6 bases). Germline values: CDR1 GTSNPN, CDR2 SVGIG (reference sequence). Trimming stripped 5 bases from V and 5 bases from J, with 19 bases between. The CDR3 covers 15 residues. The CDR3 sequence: CAWPSRKGGDQPQHF. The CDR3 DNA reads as TGTGCCTGGCCCTCCCGGAAGGGGGGCGATCAGCCCCAGCATTTT.

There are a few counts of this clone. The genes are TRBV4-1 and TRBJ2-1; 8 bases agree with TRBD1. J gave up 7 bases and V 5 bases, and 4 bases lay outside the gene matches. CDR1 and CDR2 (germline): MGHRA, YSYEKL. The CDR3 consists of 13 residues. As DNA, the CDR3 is TGCGCCAGCAGCTCGGGACAGGAGAATGAGCAGTTCTTC. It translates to CASSSGQENEQFF.

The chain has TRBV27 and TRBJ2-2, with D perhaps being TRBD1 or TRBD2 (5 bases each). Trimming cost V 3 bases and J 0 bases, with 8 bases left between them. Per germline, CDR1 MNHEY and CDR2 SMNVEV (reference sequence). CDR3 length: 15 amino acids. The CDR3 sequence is CASSFGTSNTGELFF. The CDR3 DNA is TGTGCCAGCAGTTTTGGGACGTCGAACACCGGGGAGCTGTTTTTT.

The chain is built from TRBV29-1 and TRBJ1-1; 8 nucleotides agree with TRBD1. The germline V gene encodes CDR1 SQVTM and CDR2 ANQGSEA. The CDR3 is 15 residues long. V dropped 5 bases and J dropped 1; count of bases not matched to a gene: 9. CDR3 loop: CSVLGQGTKNTEAFF. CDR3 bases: TGCAGCGTTTTAGGACAGGGTACCAAGAACACTGAAGCTTTCTTT.

CDR3 in amino acids: CASSLVGGESNEQFF. The CDR3 DNA follows: TGCGCCAGCAGCTTGGTGGGGGGAGAGTCCAATGAGCAGTTCTTC. The chain combines TRBV5-1 with TRBJ2-1, with a tentative D call TRBD2 (6 bases). The germline CDR1 and CDR2 sequences are SGHRS and YFSETQ. The CDR3 is 15 amino acids. The V end lost 0 bases, the J end lost 6 bases, and 13 bases lay between the germline ends.

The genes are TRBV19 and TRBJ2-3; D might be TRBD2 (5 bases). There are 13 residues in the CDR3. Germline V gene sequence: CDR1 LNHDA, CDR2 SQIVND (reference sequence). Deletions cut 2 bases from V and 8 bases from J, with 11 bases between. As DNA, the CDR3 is TGTGCCAGTAGTATATCCGGAGGTGGTACGCAGTATTTT. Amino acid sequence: CASSISGGGTQYF.